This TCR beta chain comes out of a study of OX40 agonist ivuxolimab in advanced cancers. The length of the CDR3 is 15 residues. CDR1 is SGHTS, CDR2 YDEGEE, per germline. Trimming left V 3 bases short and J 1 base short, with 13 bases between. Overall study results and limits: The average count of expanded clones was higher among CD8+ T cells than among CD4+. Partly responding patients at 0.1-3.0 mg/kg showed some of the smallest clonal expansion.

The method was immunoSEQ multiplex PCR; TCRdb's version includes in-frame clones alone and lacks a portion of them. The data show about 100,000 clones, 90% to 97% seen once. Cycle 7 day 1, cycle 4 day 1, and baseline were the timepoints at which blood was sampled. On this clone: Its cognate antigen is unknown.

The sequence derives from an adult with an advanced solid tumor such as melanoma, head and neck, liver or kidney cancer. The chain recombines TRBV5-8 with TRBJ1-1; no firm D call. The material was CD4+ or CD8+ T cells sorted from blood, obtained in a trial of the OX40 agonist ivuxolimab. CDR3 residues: CASSYALPSNTEAFF. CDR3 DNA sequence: TGTGCCAGCAGCTACGCCCTTCCTTCGAACACTGAAGCTTTCTTT.